A single TCR beta chain is shown here with its context. What it recognizes is unknown. Compared with germline, one end of the junction differs, possibly owing to a read error. RNA transcripts were the template for amplifying TCR beta CDR3 regions. The TCR CDR3 was amplified in a first-round RT-PCR using the HTBI primer set. One entry per CDR3 protein, called by TCRdb with MiXCR from the multiplex PCR reads. The sample records over 650,000 distinct CDR3 sequences, roughly 45% being singletons. This entry is derived from a study of T cells in Graves' hyperthyroidism and ophthalmopathy. Study conclusions and caveats: Researchers found most expanded thyroid clonotypes above 0.001 in blood as well. Through a model of 13 V-J features, ophthalmopathy was separated from stable hyperthyroidism.

The CDR3 length is 13 residues. Looked up from germline, CDR1 is MGHDK and CDR2 is SYGVNS. Pregnant or lactating patients were excluded, as were those with uncontrolled infection or other autoimmune disease. Clinical symptoms, serum thyroxine and TRAb, thyroid ultrasound and orbital computed tomography together formed the diagnostic basis. The origin of this receptor is an adult man with Graves' disease, either hyperthyroidism or ophthalmopathy (not recorded which). Sequencing was done on a sample of peripheral blood or thyroid tissue (not recorded which). J is TRBJ1-6 and V is TRBV25-1; D gene uncertain. CDR3 sequence: CASRESSNSPLHF. For the CDR3, the DNA is TGTGCCAGCAGAGAATCTTCGAATTCACCCCTCCACTTT.